Below, 7 T cell receptor beta chains from the same sample are listed, as sequenced in a study of shared clonotypes between healthy human individuals. The data were produced by immunoSEQ multiplex PCR, yet TCRdb's version contains in-frame clones alone and is incomplete. This repertoire shows 2 million to 2.5 million clones, 85% to 95% found once; its top ten account for 0.37%. The sequenced sample was naive CD4+ T cells from PBMCs. Subset noted: CD45RA+ positively selected. All receptors come from a man aged 18 to 29 in good health. Some clones in this sample may be carry-over from other donors' samples.

This clone has more than one count but fewer than ten. The chain is built from TRBV10-3 and TRBJ1-1; D gene unclear. The CDR3 consists of 13 residues. The V gene's germline CDR1 is ENHRY and CDR2 SYGVKD. Trimming cost V 6 bases and J 1 base, with 9 bases left between them. The CDR3 DNA reads TGTGCCATCAGACTACAGCAGAACACTGAAGCTTTCTTT. Translation: CAIRLQQNTEAFF.

A note on this clone: This specimen includes other DNA sequences encoding the same CDR3. The rearrangement joins TRBV7-9 to TRBJ1-1, with D perhaps TRBD1 (5 bases). Trimming stripped 2 bases from V and 2 bases from J, with 9 bases between. Looked up from germline, CDR1 is SEHNR and CDR2 is FQNEAQ (reference sequence). The CDR3 is 14 amino acids. The CDR3 region is CASSLQGGNTEAFF. The CDR3 region has the DNA TGTGCCAGCAGCTTACAGGGAGGCAACACTGAAGCTTTCTTT.

This chain's CDR3 is CASSLVAGARGELFF. Written as DNA, the CDR3 is TGTGCCAGCAGCTTAGTGGCGGGAGCTCGCGGGGAGCTGTTTTTT. The gene calls are TRBV7-2 and TRBJ2-2, with 7 positions matching TRBD2. The CDR3 runs 15 residues. Germline-derived CDR1 and CDR2 are SGHTA and FQGNSA. The junction had 6 bases not matched to a gene; V was cut back by 1 base and J by 7 bases.

The gene calls are TRBV5-4 and TRBJ1-1; TRBD1 might be the D (5 bases). Germline V gene data show CDR1 as SGHNT and CDR2 as YYREEE (reference sequence). The CDR3 sequence is 15 residues long. Trimming took 3 bases from V and 0 from J, leaving 12 bases between them. CDR3 in DNA: TGTGCCAGCAGCTCAGGGACGGGTATGAACACTGAAGCTTTCTTT. Translating gives CASSSGTGMNTEAFF.

The genes are TRBV18 and TRBJ2-1; 9 positions agree with TRBD1. The J segment lost 7 bases and the V segment lost 2 bases, leaving 6 bases of the junction unmatched. The CDR3 has 15 residues. CDR1 and CDR2 (germline): KGHSH, LQKENI. The CDR3 sequence: CASSPYSGQGNEQFF. The CDR3 nucleotides read TGTGCCAGCTCACCATACTCGGGACAGGGTAATGAGCAGTTCTTC.

The genes are TRBV28 and TRBJ2-7, with D perhaps matching TRBD2 (6 bases). The V gene's germline CDR1 is MDHEN and CDR2 SYDVKM. Trimming shortened V by 4 bases and J by 3 bases, and 16 bases separated the two germline ends. The CDR3 contains 15 residues. This CDR3 reads CASSSPGDGYYEQYF. DNA for the CDR3: TGTGCCAGCAGTTCCCCGGGGGATGGTTACTACGAGCAGTACTTC.

This clone was found a few times. This chain connects TRBV23-1 to TRBJ2-2, with D unresolved. TRBV23-1 counts as an open reading frame of uncertain function. The germline V and J ends were trimmed by 7 bases and 6 bases, with 3 bases remaining between them. The CDR3 has 10 residues. The CDR3 DNA sequence: TGCGCCAGCACGGCCGGGGAGCTGTTTTTT. Translation gives CASTAGELFF.